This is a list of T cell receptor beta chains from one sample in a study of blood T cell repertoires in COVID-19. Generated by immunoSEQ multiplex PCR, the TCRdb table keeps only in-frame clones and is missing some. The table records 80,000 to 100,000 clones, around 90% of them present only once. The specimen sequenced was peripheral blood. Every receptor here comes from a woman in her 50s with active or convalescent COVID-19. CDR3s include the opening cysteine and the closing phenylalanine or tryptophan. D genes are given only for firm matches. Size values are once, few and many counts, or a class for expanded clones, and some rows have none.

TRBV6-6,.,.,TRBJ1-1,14,TGTGCCAGCAGTTCTGACGGGGGGTTCACTGAAGCTTTCTTT,CASSSDGGFTEAFF
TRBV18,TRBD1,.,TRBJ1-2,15,TGTGCCAGCTCCGAGGGACAGGGTCACAACTATGGCTACACCTTC,CASSEGQGHNYGYTF
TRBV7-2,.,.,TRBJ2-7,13,TGTGCCAGCAGCTTAGGACTCTCTTACGAGCAGTACTTC,CASSLGLSYEQYF
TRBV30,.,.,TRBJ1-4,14,TGTGCCGGGCGTGTGACGGGGTTGGGTGAAAAACTGTTTTTT,CAGRVTGLGEKLFF
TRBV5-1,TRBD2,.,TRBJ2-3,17,TGCGCCAGCAGCCTGCCGGCTAGCGGGATAAGCACAGATACGCAGTATTTT,CASSLPASGISTDTQYF
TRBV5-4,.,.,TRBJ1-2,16,TGTGCCAGCAGCTTGAGAACAGGGCCGCTGACTTATGGCTACACCTTC,CASSLRTGPLTYGYTF
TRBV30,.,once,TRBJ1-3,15,TGTGCCTGTTCCTGGCAGGTTTATTCTGGAAACACCATATATTTT,CACSWQVYSGNTIYF
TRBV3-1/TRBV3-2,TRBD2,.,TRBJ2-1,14,TGTGCCAGCAGCCAAGGGCGGGGGTACAATGAGCAGTTCTTC,CASSQGRGYNEQFF
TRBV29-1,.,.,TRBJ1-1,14,TGCAGCGTTGGCTATAAGGGAGAGAACACTGAAGCTTTCTTT,CSVGYKGENTEAFF
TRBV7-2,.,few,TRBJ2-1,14,TGTGCCAGTTTAGCGGCCATGGGGCACAATGAGCAGTTCTTC,CASLAAMGHNEQFF
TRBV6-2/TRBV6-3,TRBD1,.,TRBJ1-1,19,TGTGCCAGCAGCCATACAAACAACAGGGGGCGAGTGGAGTTAACTGAAGCTTTCTTT,CASSHTNNRGRVELTEAFF
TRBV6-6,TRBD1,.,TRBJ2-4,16,TGTGCCAGCAGTCCCCGGGACAGGGGTCGAAAAAACATTCAGTACTTC,CASSPRDRGRKNIQYF
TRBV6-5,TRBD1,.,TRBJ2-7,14,TGTGCCAGCAGGCCGGGACAGGGGAATTACGAGCAGTACTTC,CASRPGQGNYEQYF
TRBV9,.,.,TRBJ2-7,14,TGTGCCAGCAGCGTAGGGACGGGATTCGACGAGCAGTACTTC,CASSVGTGFDEQYF
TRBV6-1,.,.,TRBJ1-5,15,TGTGCCAGCAGTGAAGCGGGCAGGAGCAATCAGCCCCAGCATTTT,CASSEAGRSNQPQHF
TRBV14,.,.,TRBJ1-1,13,TGTGCCAGCAGCCAAGAGCGGGGGCTGGGAGCTTTCTTT,CASSQERGLGAFF
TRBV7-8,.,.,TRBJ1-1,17,TGTGCCAGCAGCTTATCTTCTTTTGGGACATTGAACACTGAAGCTTTCTTT,CASSLSSFGTLNTEAFF
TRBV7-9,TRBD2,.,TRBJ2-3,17,TGTGCCAGCAGCTTAGTTGCGGGGGTAGGGATCACAGATACGCAGTATTTT,CASSLVAGVGITDTQYF
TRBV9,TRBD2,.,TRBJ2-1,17,TGTGCCAGCAGCGTAGCCGCCCGAGCGGGGGGAACCAATGAGCAGTTCTTC,CASSVAARAGGTNEQFF
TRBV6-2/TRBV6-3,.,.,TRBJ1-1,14,TGTGCCAGCAGTCTCGGGGGTTTAGGAACTGAAGCTTTCTTT,CASSLGGLGTEAFF
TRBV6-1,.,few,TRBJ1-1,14,TGTGCCAGCAGTGATACAGGGTCGACCACTGAAGCTTTCTTT,CASSDTGSTTEAFF
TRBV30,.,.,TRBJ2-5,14,TGTGCCGCCGCGGGACAGAGTCTCCAAGAGACCCAGTACTTC,CAAAGQSLQETQYF
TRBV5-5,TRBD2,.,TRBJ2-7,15,TGTGCCAGCAGCTTAGGAGCGGGGGGAATGTACGAGCAGTACTTC,CASSLGAGGMYEQYF
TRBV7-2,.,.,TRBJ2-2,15,TGTGCCAGCAGCCCCCCACCGGGACAATCCGGGGAGCTGTTTTTT,CASSPPPGQSGELFF
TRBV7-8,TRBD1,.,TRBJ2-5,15,TGTGCCAGCAGCGGTTTGGACAGGTTAAAAGAGACCCAGTACTTC,CASSGLDRLKETQYF
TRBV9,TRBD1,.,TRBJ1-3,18,TGTGCCAGCAGCGTAGCTGTGACAGGGGGTACCTCTGGAAACACCATATATTTT,CASSVAVTGGTSGNTIYF
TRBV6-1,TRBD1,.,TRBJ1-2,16,TGTGCCAGCAGTGAAGCAAACAGGGGGACAAGCAGTGGCTACACCTTC,CASSEANRGTSSGYTF
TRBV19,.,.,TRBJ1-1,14,TGTGCCAGTAGTATCGGGACAATGGGCACTGAAGCTTTCTTT,CASSIGTMGTEAFF
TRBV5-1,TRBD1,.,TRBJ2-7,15,TGCGCCAGCAGCGTGGGACAGGTTATCTCCTACGAGCAGTACTTC,CASSVGQVISYEQYF
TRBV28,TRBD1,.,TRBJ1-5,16,TGTGCCACCCACCCAGGGGGCGTCGGGAACAATCAGCCCCAGCATTTT,CATHPGGVGNNQPQHF
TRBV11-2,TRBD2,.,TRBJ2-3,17,TGTGCCAGCAGCCCCGGGACTAGCGGGGGTAGGACAGATACGCAGTATTTT,CASSPGTSGGRTDTQYF
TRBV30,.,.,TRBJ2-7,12,TGTGCCTGGAGTGTACGGGATAACGAGCAGTACTTC,CAWSVRDNEQYF
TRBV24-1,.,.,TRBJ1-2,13,TGTGCCACCAGTGCCCAGGCACAGAATGGCTACACCTTC,CATSAQAQNGYTF
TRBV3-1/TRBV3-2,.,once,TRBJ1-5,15,TGTGCCAGCAGCTCACCCCAGGGGAAGGATCAGCCCCAGCATTTT,CASSSPQGKDQPQHF
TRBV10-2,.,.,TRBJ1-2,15,TGCGCCAGCAGTGAGTCTCGGGAGGGAGTCTATGGCTACACCTTC,CASSESREGVYGYTF
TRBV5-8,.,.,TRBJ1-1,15,TGTGCCAGCAGCTTGGGGGGGGGCAGGGACACTGAAGCTTTCTTT,CASSLGGGRDTEAFF
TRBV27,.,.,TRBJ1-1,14,TGTGCCAGCAGTTTAGAGGTTACGAACACTGAAGCTTTCTTT,CASSLEVTNTEAFF
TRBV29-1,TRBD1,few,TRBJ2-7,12,TGCAGCGTTCCGAGGGGACAGGGGGAGCAGTACTTC,CSVPRGQGEQYF
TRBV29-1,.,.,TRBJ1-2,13,TGCAGCGTAGCCTTGGAGTGGAACTATGGCTACACCTTC,CSVALEWNYGYTF
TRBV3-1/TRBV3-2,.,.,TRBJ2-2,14,TGTGCCAGCAGCCCCTCTTCGAACACCGGGGAGCTGTTTTTT,CASSPSSNTGELFF
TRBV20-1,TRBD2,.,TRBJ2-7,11,TGCAGTGCTAGTGGGCGGGGGGAGCAGTACTTC,CSASGRGEQYF
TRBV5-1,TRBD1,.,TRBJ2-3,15,TGCGCCAGCAGCCCCCAGGGGGTTGGTACAGATACGCAGTATTTT,CASSPQGVGTDTQYF
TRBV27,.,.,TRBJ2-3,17,TGTGCCAGCAGTTTATCTGCCAGGGTTGGTAGCACAGATACGCAGTATTTT,CASSLSARVGSTDTQYF
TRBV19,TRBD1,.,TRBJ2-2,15,TGTGCCAGTAGTATTGGACAGGGGGTGGCCGGGGAGCTGTTTTTT,CASSIGQGVAGELFF
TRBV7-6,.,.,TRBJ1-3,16,TGTGCCAGCAGCTTCCTTAACGGGGGATCGGGAAACACCATATATTTT,CASSFLNGGSGNTIYF
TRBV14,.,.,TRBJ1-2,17,TGTGCCAGCAGCCGCGGGGGGGGCGCGTATCCTAACTATGGCTACACCTTC,CASSRGGGAYPNYGYTF
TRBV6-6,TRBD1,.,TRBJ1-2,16,TGTGCCAGCGGTAGACAGGGGGCCGATAATGTATATGGCTACACCTTC,CASGRQGADNVYGYTF
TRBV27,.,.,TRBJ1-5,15,TGTGCCAGCAGTTTGAGGCTACAGGTCAATCAGCCCCAGCATTTT,CASSLRLQVNQPQHF
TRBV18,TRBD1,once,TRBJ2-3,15,TGTGCCAGCTCACAGGACAGGGCCAGCACAGATACGCAGTATTTT,CASSQDRASTDTQYF
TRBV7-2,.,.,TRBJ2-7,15,TGTGCCAGCAGCCAAGCAGGGCAGGGGACCTACGAGCAGTACTTC,CASSQAGQGTYEQYF
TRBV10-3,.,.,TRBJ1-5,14,TGTGCCATCAGTGAGGGCACGGGTAATCAGCCCCAGCATTTT,CAISEGTGNQPQHF
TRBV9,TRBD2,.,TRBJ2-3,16,TGTGCCAGCAGCGTAGGTGCGGCGGGGGGTAAAGATACGCAGTATTTT,CASSVGAAGGKDTQYF
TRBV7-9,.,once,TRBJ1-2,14,TGTGCCAGCAGTTCGGTAGACAGGACCTATGGCTACACCTTC,CASSSVDRTYGYTF
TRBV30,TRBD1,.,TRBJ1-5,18,TGTGCCTGCTCCCCTGGACAGGGATTATCCTTTAGCAATCAGCCCCAGCATTTT,CACSPGQGLSFSNQPQHF
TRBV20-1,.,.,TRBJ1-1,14,TGCAGTGCTAGTCATGGCCTAGAACGACTTGAAGCTTTCTTT,CSASHGLERLEAFF
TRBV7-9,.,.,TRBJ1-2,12,TGTGCCAGCAGCTTAGGAGGGTATGGCTACACCTTC,CASSLGGYGYTF
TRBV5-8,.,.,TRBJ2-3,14,TGTGCCAGCGTATGGGGGGTCCCCCCAGATACGCAGTATTTT,CASVWGVPPDTQYF
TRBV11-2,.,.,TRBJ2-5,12,TGTGCCAGCAGCTTAATCGGAGAGACCCAGTACTTC,CASSLIGETQYF
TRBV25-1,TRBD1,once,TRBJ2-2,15,TGTGCCAGCAGTGGACCCGGGACAGATAACGGGGAGCTGTTTTTT,CASSGPGTDNGELFF
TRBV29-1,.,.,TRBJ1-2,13,TGCAGCGTTGTTCCGTCCCAGGTTTATGGCTACACCTTC,CSVVPSQVYGYTF